This T cell receptor beta chain was obtained from a study of cytomegalovirus exposure and HLA in healthy donors. The study's findings and limits: High specificity and sensitivity for cytomegalovirus status were reported for the classifier. Listed as cytomegalovirus-associated were about 160 TCR beta chains. A later analysis found first-cohort TCR clusters tended to co-occur in the 130 or so validation repertoires.

Donors were drawn from the approximately 110-subject validation cohort, separate from the approximately 670-subject first cohort. Germline CDR1 and CDR2: SGHAT and FQNNGV. The CDR3 consists of 17 residues. The V segment lost 0 bases and the J segment 0 bases; nucleotides outside the gene matches: 4. Concerning this clone: Its target is unknown.

Clones were read by immunoSEQ multiplex PCR, and TCRdb kept only the in-frame ones, dropping some. The data show hundreds of thousands of clones, over 80% seen once. The V call is TRBV11-2, the J call TRBJ2-5; 10 nucleotides agree with TRBD2. The receptor was derived from a woman in her thirties in good health and CMV-seropositive. Sample: PBMCs. Here the CDR3 reads CASSLDGLAVYQETQYF. DNA for the CDR3: TGTGCCAGCAGCTTAGACGGACTAGCGGTGTACCAAGAGACCCAGTACTTC.